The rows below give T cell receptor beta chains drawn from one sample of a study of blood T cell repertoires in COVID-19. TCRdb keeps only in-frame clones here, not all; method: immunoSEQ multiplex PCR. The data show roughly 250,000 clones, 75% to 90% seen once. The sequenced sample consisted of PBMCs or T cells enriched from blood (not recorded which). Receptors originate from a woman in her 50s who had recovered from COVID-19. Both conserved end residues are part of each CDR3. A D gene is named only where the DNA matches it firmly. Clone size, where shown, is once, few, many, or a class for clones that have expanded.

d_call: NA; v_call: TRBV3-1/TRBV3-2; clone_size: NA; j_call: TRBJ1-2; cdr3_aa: CASSPGPGFYGYTF; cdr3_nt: TGTGCCAGCAGCCCCGGTCCGGGATTCTATGGCTACACCTTC
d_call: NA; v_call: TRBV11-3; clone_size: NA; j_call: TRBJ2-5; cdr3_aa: CASSLGSAGTQYF; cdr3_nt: TGTGCCAGCAGCCTAGGGTCCGCGGGGACCCAGTACTTC
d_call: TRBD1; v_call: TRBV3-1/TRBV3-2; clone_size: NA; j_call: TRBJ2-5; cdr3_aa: CASSQDTGTGAQYF; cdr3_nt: TGTGCCAGCAGCCAAGATACAGGTACAGGGGCCCAGTACTTC
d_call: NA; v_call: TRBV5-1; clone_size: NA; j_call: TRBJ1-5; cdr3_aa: CASSLRSGKSPQHF; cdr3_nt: TGCGCCAGCAGCTTGAGGTCAGGGAAATCCCCCCAGCATTTT
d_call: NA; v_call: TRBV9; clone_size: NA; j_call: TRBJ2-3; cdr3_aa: CASSTLALSTDTQYF; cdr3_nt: TGTGCCAGCAGCACATTAGCCTTAAGCACAGATACGCAGTATTTT
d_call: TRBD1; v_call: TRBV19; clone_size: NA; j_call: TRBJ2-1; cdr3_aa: CATSSGTGPNEQFF; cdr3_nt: TGTGCCACATCCTCCGGGACAGGGCCAAATGAGCAGTTCTTC
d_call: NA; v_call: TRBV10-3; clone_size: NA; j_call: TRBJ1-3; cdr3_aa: CAISEPRLGAWVSGNTIYF; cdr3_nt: TGTGCCATCAGTGAGCCAAGATTAGGGGCATGGGTCTCTGGAAACACCATATATTTT
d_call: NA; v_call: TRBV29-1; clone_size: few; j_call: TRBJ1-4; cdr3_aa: CSVEEPTNEKLFF; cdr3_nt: TGCAGCGTTGAGGAGCCAACTAATGAAAAACTGTTTTTT
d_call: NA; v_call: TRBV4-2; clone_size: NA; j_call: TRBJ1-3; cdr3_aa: CASSQDRTEGNTIYF; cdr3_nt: TGTGCCAGCAGCCAAGATAGGACAGAGGGAAACACCATATATTTT
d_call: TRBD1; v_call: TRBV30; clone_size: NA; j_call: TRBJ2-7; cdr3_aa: CAWRGLGTGSGEQYF; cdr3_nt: TGTGCCTGGAGGGGGTTGGGGACAGGGTCTGGAGAGCAGTACTTC
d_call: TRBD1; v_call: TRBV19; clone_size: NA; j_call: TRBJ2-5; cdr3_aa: CATGGTGGFETQYF; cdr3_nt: TGTGCCACCGGGGGGACAGGGGGCTTCGAGACCCAGTACTTC
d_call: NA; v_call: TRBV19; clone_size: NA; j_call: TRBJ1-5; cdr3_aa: CASSIYSLSHGNQPQHF; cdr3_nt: TGTGCCAGTAGTATATACTCCCTTTCCCATGGCAATCAGCCCCAGCATTTT
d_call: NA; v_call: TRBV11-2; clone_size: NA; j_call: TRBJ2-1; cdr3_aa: CASSSMYNEQFF; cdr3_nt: TGTGCCAGCAGCTCCATGTACAATGAGCAGTTCTTC
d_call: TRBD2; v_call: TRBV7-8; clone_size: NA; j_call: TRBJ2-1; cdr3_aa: CASSSGLAGVYNEQFF; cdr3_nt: TGTGCCAGCAGCTCGGGACTAGCGGGCGTCTACAATGAGCAGTTCTTC
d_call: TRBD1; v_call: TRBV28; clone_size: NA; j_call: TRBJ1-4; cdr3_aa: CASSSLTLTGGTNEKLFF; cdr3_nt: TGTGCCAGCAGTTCGCTTACGTTAACAGGGGGCACTAATGAAAAACTGTTTTTT
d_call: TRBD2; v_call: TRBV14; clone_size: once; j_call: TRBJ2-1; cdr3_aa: CASSPGLAGVDEQFF; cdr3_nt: TGTGCCAGCAGCCCTGGACTAGCGGGAGTAGATGAGCAGTTCTTC
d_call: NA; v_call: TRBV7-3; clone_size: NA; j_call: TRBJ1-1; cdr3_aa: CASSLSGGENTEAFF; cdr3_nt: TGTGCCAGCAGCCTCTCTGGAGGGGAGAACACTGAAGCTTTCTTT
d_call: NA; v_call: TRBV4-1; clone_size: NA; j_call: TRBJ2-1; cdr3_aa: CASSQDWGVSYNEQFF; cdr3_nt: TGCGCCAGCAGCCAAGATTGGGGGGTCTCCTACAATGAGCAGTTCTTC
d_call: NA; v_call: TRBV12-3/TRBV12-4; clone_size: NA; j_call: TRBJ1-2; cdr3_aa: CASSFRQEDGYTF; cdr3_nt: TGTGCCAGCAGTTTTCGACAGGAAGACGGCTACACCTTC
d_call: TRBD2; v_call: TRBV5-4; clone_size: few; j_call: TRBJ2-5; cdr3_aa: CASSLGALAGVVETQYF; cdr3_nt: TGTGCCAGCAGCTTAGGTGCGCTAGCGGGAGTCGTGGAGACCCAGTACTTC
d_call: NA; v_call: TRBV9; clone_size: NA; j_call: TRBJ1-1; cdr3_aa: CASSVPGTPVYFF; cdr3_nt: TGTGCCAGCAGCGTTCCCGGGACACCGGTTTATTTCTTT
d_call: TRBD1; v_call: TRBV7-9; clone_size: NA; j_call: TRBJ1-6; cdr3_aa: CASSGKTGLNSPLHF; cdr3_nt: TGTGCCAGCAGCGGAAAGACAGGGCTTAATTCACCCCTCCACTTT
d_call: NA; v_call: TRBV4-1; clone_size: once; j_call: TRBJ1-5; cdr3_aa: CASSQETFNSNQPQHF; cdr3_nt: TGCGCCAGCAGCCAAGAAACATTCAATAGCAATCAGCCCCAGCATTTT
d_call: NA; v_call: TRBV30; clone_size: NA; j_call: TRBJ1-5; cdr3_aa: CAWSEGVDQPQHF; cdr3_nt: TGTGCCTGGAGCGAGGGGGTTGATCAGCCCCAGCATTTT
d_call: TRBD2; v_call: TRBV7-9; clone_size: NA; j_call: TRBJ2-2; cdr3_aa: CASSWGTSGTGELFF; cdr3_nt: TGTGCCAGCAGCTGGGGGACTAGCGGCACCGGGGAGCTGTTTTTT
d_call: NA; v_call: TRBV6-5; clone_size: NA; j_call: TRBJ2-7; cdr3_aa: CASGWTRAGEQYF; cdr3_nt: TGTGCCAGCGGGTGGACACGGGCGGGAGAGCAGTACTTC
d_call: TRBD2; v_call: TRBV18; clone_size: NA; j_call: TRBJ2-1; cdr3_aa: CASSDQREEQFF; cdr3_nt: TGTGCCAGCTCAGATCAGCGGGAAGAGCAGTTCTTC
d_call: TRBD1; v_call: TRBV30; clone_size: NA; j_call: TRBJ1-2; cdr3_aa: CAWRGTGNNYGYTF; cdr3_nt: TGTGCCTGGAGGGGGACAGGCAATAACTATGGCTACACCTTC
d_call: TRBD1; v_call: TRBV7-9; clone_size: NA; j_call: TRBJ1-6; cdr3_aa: CASSLEGTGLNSPLHF; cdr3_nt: TGTGCCAGCAGCTTAGAAGGGACAGGGTTAAATTCACCCCTCCACTTT
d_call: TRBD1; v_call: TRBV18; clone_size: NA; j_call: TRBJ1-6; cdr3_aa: CASRQGQNSPLHF; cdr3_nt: TGTGCCAGCCGACAGGGGCAGAATTCACCCCTCCACTTT
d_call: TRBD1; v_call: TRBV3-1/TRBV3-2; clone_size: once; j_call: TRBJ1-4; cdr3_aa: CASSPRTGTKLFF; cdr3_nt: TGTGCCAGCAGCCCCCGGACAGGGACAAAACTGTTTTTT
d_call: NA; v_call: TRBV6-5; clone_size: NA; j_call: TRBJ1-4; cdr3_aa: CASSSTGEKLFF; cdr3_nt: TGTGCCAGCAGTTCCACAGGTGAAAAACTGTTTTTT
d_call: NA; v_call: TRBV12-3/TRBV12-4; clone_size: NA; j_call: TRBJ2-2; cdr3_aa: CASDKGGTGELFF; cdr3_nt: TGTGCCAGCGACAAGGGGGGGACCGGGGAGCTGTTTTTT
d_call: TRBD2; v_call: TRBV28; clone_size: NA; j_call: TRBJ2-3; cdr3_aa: CASSSPAGGTDTQYF; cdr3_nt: TGTGCCAGCAGTTCCCCAGCGGGAGGCACAGATACGCAGTATTTT
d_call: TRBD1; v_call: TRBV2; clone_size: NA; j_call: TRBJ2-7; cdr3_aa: CASSVQGTPYEQYF; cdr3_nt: TGTGCCAGCAGTGTACAGGGGACCCCTTACGAGCAGTACTTC
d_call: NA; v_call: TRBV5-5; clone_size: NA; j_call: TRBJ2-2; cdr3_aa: CASSLAGGETGELFF; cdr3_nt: TGTGCCAGCAGCTTGGCAGGAGGGGAAACCGGGGAGCTGTTTTTT
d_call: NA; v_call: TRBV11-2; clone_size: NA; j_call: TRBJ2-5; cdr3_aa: CASSYLEGQETQYF; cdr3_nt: TGTGCCAGCAGCTATCTCGAGGGACAAGAGACCCAGTACTTC
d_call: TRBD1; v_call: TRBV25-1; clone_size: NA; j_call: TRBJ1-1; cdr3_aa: CASTSLSWDRGRTEAFF; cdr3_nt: TGTGCCAGCACCTCACTCTCCTGGGACAGGGGACGGACTGAAGCTTTCTTT
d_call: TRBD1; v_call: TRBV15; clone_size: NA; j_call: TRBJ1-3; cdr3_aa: CATSREGGRAGNTIYF; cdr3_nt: TGTGCCACCAGCAGAGAAGGGGGCAGGGCTGGAAACACCATATATTTT
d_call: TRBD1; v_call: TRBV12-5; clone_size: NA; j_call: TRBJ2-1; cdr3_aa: CASHGTGHQSLFF; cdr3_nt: TGTGCTAGCCACGGGACAGGTCACCAGTCGCTGTTCTTC
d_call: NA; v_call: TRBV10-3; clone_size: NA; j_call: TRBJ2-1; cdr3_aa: CAISDSNEQFF; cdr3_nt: TGTGCCATCAGTGACTCCAATGAGCAGTTCTTC
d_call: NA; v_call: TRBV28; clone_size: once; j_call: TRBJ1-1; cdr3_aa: CASSLGGLLGTEAFF; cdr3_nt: TGTGCCAGCAGTCTGGGGGGGTTACTAGGCACTGAAGCTTTCTTT